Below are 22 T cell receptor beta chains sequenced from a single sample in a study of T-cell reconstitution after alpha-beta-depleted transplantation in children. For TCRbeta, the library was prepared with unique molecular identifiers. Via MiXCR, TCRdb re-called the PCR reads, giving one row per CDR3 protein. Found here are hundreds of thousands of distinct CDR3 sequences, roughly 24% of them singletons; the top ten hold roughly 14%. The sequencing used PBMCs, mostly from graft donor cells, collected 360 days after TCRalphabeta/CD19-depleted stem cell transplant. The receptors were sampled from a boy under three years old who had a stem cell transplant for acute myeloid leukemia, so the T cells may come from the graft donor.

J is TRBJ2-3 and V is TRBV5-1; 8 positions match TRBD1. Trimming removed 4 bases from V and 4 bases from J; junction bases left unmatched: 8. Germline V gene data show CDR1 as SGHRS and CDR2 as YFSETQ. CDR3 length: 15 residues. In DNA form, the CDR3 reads TGCGCCAGCAGCCCTAGGACAGGGCGGGCAGATACGCAGTATTTT. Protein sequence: CASSPRTGRADTQYF.

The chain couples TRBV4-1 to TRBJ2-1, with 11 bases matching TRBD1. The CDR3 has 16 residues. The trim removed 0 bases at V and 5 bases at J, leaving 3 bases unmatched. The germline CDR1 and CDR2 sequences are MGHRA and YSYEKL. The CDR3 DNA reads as TGCGCCAGCAGCCAAGATGGGACAGGGGGAGACAATGAGCAGTTCTTC. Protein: CASSQDGTGGDNEQFF.

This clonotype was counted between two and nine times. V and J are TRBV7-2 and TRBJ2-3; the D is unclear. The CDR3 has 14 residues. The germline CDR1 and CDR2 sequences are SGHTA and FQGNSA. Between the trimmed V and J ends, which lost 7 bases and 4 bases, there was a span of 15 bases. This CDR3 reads CASTSVGVSDTQYF. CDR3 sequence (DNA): TGTGCCAGCACCTCCGTTGGGGTTTCAGATACGCAGTATTTT.

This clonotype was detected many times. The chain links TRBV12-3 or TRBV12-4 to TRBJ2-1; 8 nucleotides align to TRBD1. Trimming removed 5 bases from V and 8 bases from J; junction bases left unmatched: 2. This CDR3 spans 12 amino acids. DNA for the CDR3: TGTGCCAGCAGTCCAGGGGGCGATGAGCAGTTCTTC. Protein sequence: CASSPGGDEQFF.

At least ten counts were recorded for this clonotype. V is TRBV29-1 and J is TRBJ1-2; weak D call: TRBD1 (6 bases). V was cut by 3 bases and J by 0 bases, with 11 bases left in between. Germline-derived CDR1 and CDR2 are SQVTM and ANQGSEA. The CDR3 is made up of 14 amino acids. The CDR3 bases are TGCAGCGTTGATCCGGCAGGGGCTAACTATGGCTACACCTTC. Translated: CSVDPAGANYGYTF. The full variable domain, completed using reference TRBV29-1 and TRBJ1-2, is SAVISQKPSRDICQRGTSLTIQCQVDSQVTMMFWYRQQPGQSLTLIATANQGSEATYESGFVIDKFPISRPNLTFSTLTVSNMSPEDSSIYLCSVDPAGANYGYTFGSGTRLTVV.

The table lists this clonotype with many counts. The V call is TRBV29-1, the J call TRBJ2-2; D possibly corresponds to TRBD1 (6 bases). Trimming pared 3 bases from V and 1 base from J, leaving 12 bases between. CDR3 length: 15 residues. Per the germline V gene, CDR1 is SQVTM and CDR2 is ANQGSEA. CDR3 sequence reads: CSVDKGEGNTGELFF. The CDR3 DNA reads TGCAGCGTTGATAAGGGGGAAGGGAACACCGGGGAGCTGTTTTTT.

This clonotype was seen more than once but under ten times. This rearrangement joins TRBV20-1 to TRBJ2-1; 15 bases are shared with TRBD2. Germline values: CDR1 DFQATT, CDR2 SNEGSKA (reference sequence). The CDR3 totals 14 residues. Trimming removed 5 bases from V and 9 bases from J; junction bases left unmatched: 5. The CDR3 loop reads CSARTSGGASEQFF. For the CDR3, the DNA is TGCAGTGCTCGGACTAGCGGGGGGGCTAGTGAGCAGTTCTTC.

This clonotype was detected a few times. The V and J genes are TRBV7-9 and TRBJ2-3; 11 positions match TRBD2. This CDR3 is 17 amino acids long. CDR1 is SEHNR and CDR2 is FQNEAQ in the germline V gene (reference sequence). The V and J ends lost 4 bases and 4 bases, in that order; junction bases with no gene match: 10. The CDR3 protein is CASSSRALAGEPDTQYF. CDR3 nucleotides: TGTGCCAGCAGCTCCAGAGCACTAGCGGGGGAACCAGATACGCAGTATTTT.

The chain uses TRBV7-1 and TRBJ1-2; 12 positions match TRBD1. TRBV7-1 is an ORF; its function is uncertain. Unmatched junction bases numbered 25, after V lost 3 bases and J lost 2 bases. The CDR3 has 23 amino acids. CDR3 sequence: CASSSENLIGTRDRGPKNYGYTF. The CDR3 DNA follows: TGTGCCAGCAGCTCCGAAAACCTTATCGGAACCCGGGACAGGGGGCCTAAAAACTATGGCTACACCTTC.

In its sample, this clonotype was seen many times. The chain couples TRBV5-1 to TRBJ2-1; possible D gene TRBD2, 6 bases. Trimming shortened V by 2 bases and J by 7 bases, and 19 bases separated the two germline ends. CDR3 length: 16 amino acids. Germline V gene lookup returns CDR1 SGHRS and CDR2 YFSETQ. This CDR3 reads CASSFTSGPRGNEQFF. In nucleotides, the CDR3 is TGCGCCAGCAGCTTCACTTCGGGACCCCGGGGGAATGAGCAGTTCTTC. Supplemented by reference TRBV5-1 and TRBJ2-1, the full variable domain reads KAGVTQTPRYLIKTRGQQVTLSCSPISGHRSVSWYQQTPGQGLQFLFEYFSETQRNKGNFPGRFSGRQFSNSRSEMNVSTLELGDSALYLCASSFTSGPRGNEQFFGPGTRLTVL.

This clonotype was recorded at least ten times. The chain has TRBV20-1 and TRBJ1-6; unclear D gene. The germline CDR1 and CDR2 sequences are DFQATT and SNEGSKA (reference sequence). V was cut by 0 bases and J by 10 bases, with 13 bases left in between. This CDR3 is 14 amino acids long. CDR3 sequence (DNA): TGCAGTGCTAGAGATCATGGCAGTAGCTCACCCCTCCACTTT. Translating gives CSARDHGSSSPLHF.

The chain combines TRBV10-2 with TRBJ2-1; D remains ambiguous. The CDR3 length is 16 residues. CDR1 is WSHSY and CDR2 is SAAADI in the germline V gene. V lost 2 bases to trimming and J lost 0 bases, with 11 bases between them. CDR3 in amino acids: CASSELGPSSYNEQFF. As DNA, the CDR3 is TGCGCCAGCAGTGAGCTCGGTCCTAGCTCCTACAATGAGCAGTTCTTC.

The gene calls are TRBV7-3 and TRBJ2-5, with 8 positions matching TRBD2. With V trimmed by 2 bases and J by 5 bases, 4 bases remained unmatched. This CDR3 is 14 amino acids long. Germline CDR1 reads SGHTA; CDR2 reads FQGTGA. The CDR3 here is CASSLFASGETQYF. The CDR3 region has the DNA TGTGCCAGCAGCTTATTTGCTAGCGGGGAGACCCAGTACTTC. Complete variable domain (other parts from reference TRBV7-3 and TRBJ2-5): GAGVSQTPSNKVTEKGKYVELRCDPISGHTALYWYRQSLGQGPEFLIYFQGTGAADDSGLPNDRFFAVRPEGSVSTLKIQRTERGDSAVYLCASSLFASGETQYFGPGTRLLVL.

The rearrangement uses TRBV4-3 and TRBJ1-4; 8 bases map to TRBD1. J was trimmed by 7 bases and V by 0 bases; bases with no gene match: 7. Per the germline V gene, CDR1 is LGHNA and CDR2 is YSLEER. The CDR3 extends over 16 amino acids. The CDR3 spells CASSQDAGTGREKLFF. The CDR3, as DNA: TGCGCCAGCAGCCAAGATGCGGGGACAGGTCGTGAAAAACTGTTTTTT.

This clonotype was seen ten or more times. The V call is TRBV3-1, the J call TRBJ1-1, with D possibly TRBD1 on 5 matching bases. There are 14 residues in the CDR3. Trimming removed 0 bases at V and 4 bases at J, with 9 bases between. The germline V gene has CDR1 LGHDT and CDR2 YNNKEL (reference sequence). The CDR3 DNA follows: TGTGCCAGCAGCCAAGATAACAGGCCCACTGAAGCTTTCTTT. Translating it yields CASSQDNRPTEAFF.

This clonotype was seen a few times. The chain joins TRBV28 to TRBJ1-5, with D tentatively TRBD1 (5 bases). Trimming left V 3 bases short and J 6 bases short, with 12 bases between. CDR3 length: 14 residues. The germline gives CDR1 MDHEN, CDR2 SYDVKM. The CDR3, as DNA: TGTGCCAGCAGTTTTTTAGGGGAGATTCAGCCCCAGCATTTT. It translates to CASSFLGEIQPQHF.

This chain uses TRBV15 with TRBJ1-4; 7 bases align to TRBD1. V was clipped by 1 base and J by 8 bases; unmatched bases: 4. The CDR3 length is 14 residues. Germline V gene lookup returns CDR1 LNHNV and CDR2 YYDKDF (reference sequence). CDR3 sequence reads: CATSRGRGWEKLFF. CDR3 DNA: TGTGCCACCAGCAGAGGCAGGGGGTGGGAAAAACTGTTTTTT. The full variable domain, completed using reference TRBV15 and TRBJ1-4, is DAMVIQNPRYQVTQFGKPVTLSCSQTLNHNVMYWYQQKSSQAPKLLFHYYDKDFNNEADTPDNFQSRRPNTSFCFLDIRSPGLGDTAMYLCATSRGRGWEKLFFGSGTQLSVL.

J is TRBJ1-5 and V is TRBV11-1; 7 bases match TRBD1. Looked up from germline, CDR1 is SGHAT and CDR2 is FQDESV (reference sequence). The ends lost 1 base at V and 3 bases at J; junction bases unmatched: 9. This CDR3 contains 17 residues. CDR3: CASSLGLVGGVNQPQHF. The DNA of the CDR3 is TGTGCCAGCAGCTTAGGATTGGTAGGGGGCGTCAATCAGCCCCAGCATTTT.

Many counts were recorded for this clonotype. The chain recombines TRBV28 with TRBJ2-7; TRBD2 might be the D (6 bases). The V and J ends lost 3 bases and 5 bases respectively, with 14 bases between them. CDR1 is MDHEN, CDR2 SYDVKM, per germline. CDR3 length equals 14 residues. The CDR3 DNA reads TGTGCCAGCAGTTTGGGCGGGAAAGGCCACGAGCAGTACGTC. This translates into CASSLGGKGHEQYV.

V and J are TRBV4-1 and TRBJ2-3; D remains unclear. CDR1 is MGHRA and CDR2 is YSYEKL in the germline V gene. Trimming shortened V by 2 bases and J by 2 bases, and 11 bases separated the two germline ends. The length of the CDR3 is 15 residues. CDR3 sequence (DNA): TGCGCCAGCAGCCAAAGCCAGGCGGACACAGATACGCAGTATTTT. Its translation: CASSQSQADTDTQYF.

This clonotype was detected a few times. DNA of the CDR3: TGCGCCAGCAGCCAAGATTCTCAATTAAGGGACGGTGGCGCAGATACGCAGTATTTT. It specifies CASSQDSQLRDGGADTQYF. The chain employs TRBV4-3 and TRBJ2-3; tentatively, D is TRBD1 or TRBD2 (5 bases each). V was clipped by 0 bases and J by 4 bases, with 23 bases between them. Germline CDR1 is LGHNA and CDR2 is YSLEER. The CDR3 extends over 19 amino acids.

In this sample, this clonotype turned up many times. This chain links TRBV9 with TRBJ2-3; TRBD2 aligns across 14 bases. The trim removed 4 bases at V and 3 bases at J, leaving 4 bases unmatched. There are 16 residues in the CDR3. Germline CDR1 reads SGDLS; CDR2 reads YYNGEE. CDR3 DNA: TGTGCCAGCAGCTACAGGACTAGCGGGGGGACAGATACGCAGTATTTT. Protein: CASSYRTSGGTDTQYF.